Listed below are T cell receptor beta chains from one sample, sequenced in a study of blood T cell repertoires in COVID-19. Sequencing was performed with immunoSEQ multiplex PCR; in TCRdb, only in-frame clones are kept and a portion is missing. The table has about 400,000 clones, roughly nine tenths seen once. The sequencing sample was made of peripheral blood. These receptors all stem from a man aged 35 to 55 with acute or convalescent COVID-19. Each CDR3 is given with its conserved first and last residue. A D gene is named only where the DNA matches it firmly. Not all rows give a size; the values are once, few, many and, for expanded clones, a class.

TRBD2	once	TRBJ2-7	TRBV19	TGTGCCAGTAGTATTATAGCGGGGGGGCGGAACGAGCAGTACTTC	CASSIIAGGRNEQYF
-	-	TRBJ2-5	TRBV27	TGTGCCAGCAGTTTAGTAGGAAGGCCGGGGGAGACCCAGTACTTC	CASSLVGRPGETQYF
-	-	TRBJ2-2	TRBV7-8	TGTGCCAGCAGCTTAATAATGAACACCGGGGAGCTGTTTTTT	CASSLIMNTGELFF
-	-	TRBJ2-1	TRBV11-2	TGTGCCAGCAGCTTAGGGGTAGCCCCCTACAATGAGCAGTTCTTC	CASSLGVAPYNEQFF
TRBD1	few	TRBJ1-3	TRBV7-9	TGTGCCAGCAGCTTAGGACAGGGGGCGTTTGGAAACACCATATATTTT	CASSLGQGAFGNTIYF
-	-	TRBJ2-2	TRBV6-5	TGTGCCAGCACTTTTACACGGGGCGGGGAGCTGTTTTTT	CASTFTRGGELFF
-	-	TRBJ1-2	TRBV19	TGTGCCAGTAGTATAGGAGGAGGCTACACCTTC	CASSIGGGYTF
-	-	TRBJ1-6	TRBV7-9	TGTGCCAGCAGCTTTGGGGTGCTCCGCAGGGATAGTTCACCCCTCCACTTT	CASSFGVLRRDSSPLHF
TRBD1	-	TRBJ2-7	TRBV27	TGTGCCAGCAGCTGGACAGGGGGGACCTACGAGCAGTACTTC	CASSWTGGTYEQYF
-	-	TRBJ2-3	TRBV6-5	TGTGCCAGCAGTTTTTCAGGGGGCACAGATACGCAGTATTTT	CASSFSGGTDTQYF
-	-	TRBJ2-5	TRBV9	TGTGCCAGCAGCGTGGGGACTCACGGTGAGACCCAGTACTTC	CASSVGTHGETQYF
TRBD1	-	TRBJ1-2	TRBV11-1	TGTGCCAGCAGCTCGACAGGGAAAGGCTACACCTTC	CASSSTGKGYTF
-	-	TRBJ2-7	TRBV27	TGTGCCAGCAGTCGACGAACTGGGACACAAGCCTACGAGCAGTACTTC	CASSRRTGTQAYEQYF
-	-	TRBJ2-7	TRBV27	TGTGCCAGCAGTTTATCTGTGGGAGCCGAGCAGTACTTC	CASSLSVGAEQYF
-	-	TRBJ2-3	TRBV12-3/TRBV12-4	TGTGCCAGCAGTTTCGGTGGGAGTACGCAGTATTTT	CASSFGGSTQYF
-	-	TRBJ1-1	TRBV30	TGTGCCTGGACCCTCCCGGGAGGGGCCGCAGAGAAAGCTTTCTTT	CAWTLPGGAAEKAFF
-	once	TRBJ2-7	TRBV3-1/TRBV3-2	TGTGCCAGCAGCCAGCCGGGACTTGTCGAGCAGTACTTC	CASSQPGLVEQYF
-	-	TRBJ1-6	TRBV7-3	TGTGCCAGCAGCTTAACAGGACAGATTAATTCACCCCTCCACTTT	CASSLTGQINSPLHF
-	-	TRBJ1-2	TRBV14	TGTGCCAGCAGCCGAGGACAGAACTATGGCTACACCTTC	CASSRGQNYGYTF
TRBD2	-	TRBJ2-7	TRBV15	TGTGCCACCAGCAGAGATTATTCGGGAGGGCAAAGAGACGGCGAGCAGTACTTC	CATSRDYSGGQRDGEQYF
-	-	TRBJ1-3	TRBV11-2	TGTGCCAGCAGCTTAGAGGGAGGGAGCTCTGGAAACACCATATATTTT	CASSLEGGSSGNTIYF
-	-	TRBJ2-1	TRBV7-2	TGTGCCAGTAGTCCCCCGCCCAGGGGCAGGGAGCAGTTCTTC	CASSPPPRGREQFF
-	-	TRBJ2-7	TRBV2	TGTGCCAGCAGTGAGCAGGACAGACCCTACGAGCAGTACTTC	CASSEQDRPYEQYF
-	-	TRBJ2-3	TRBV11-2	TGTGCCAGCAGCTTAGAGGCAGGGAGGGATACGCAGTATTTT	CASSLEAGRDTQYF
TRBD2	-	TRBJ2-1	TRBV14	TGTGCCAGCAGCCAAGATTTGACCGGGACTAGCGGGAGGGGTTGGAATGAGCAGTTCTTC	CASSQDLTGTSGRGWNEQFF
TRBD2	-	TRBJ2-1	TRBV4-2	TGTGCCAGCAGCCAAGATCTAGGAACTATCGGGGGGACCAATGAGCAGTTCTTC	CASSQDLGTIGGTNEQFF
-	-	TRBJ2-7	TRBV9	TGTGCCAGCAGCGTAGGGGGGGTTTACGAGCAGTACTTC	CASSVGGVYEQYF
-	-	TRBJ2-5	TRBV12-3/TRBV12-4	TGTGCCAGCAGCCTTACAGGGGAGACCCAGTACTTC	CASSLTGETQYF
-	-	TRBJ1-6	TRBV7-3	TGTGCCAGCAGAACAGGGCCGAATTCACCCCTCCACTTT	CASRTGPNSPLHF
TRBD2	-	TRBJ2-7	TRBV27	TGTGCCAGCAGGACTAGCGGGGGTGCCTACGAGCAGTACTTC	CASRTSGGAYEQYF
-	once	TRBJ2-1	TRBV5-4	TGTGCCAGCAGCTTCCCGACAGGCGAGCAGTTCTTC	CASSFPTGEQFF
-	-	TRBJ1-2	TRBV6-5	TGTGCCAGCAGTTACTCCCCGGGAGGCAGATCGACGTGTACCTTC	CASSYSPGGRSTCTF
TRBD1	-	TRBJ1-3	TRBV9	TGTGCCAGCAGCGTAGCGGGGACAGTAAACTCTGGAAACACCATATATTTT	CASSVAGTVNSGNTIYF
TRBD1	-	TRBJ2-3	TRBV5-5	TGTGCCAGCAGCTTACAGGGGGCAGATACGCAGTATTTT	CASSLQGADTQYF
-	-	TRBJ2-7	TRBV30	TGTGCCTGGAGTCAGGACAGTTGGGAGCAGTACTTC	CAWSQDSWEQYF
-	-	TRBJ1-6	TRBV18	TGTGCCAGCTCACCACGGTCGCGGGGAGGCGATTCACCCCTCCACTTT	CASSPRSRGGDSPLHF
TRBD1	-	TRBJ1-1	TRBV5-1	TGCGCCACCCGGCGGGACAGGGGGACTGAAGCTTTCTTT	CATRRDRGTEAFF
TRBD1	-	TRBJ1-5	TRBV5-6	TGTGCCAGCAGTTACAGGGGAGACCGTCAGCCCCAGCATTTT	CASSYRGDRQPQHF
-	few	TRBJ1-1	TRBV19	TGTGCCAGTAGGACCAGGACAGTCACTGAAGCTTTCTTT	CASRTRTVTEAFF